This record looks at one TCR beta chain sequence and its context. The antigen is unknown. Trimming took 4 bases from V and 5 from J; bases not matched to a gene: 6. Germline V gene sequence: CDR1 SGHDN, CDR2 FVKESK. The CDR3 is 14 amino acids. Every donor provided approximately 9.2 milliliters of peripheral blood. This sample is part of a study of blood T cells in healthy people across ages. Notes on the study in general: Older age coincided with a roughly linear decline in TCR beta diversity per million T cells. The study regarded diversity estimates from one million T cells as underestimates.

For the second PCR, which ran for roughly 6 to 12 cycles, a sample-barcoded 5' primer and a J-beta primer mix were used. Tags on each cDNA molecule came from a template-switch adaptor with 12 random nucleotides. Using its own MiXCR run on the 5' RACE reads, TCRdb lists one record per CDR3 protein. The sample lists hundreds of thousands of distinct CDR3 sequences, roughly 44% occurring once. This clonotype was sampled from a man aged 55 to 70 in good health. V and J are TRBV14 and TRBJ2-7; 9 bases are shared with TRBD1. The sequenced sample was blood. The chain's CDR3 is CASSLGDRDHEQYF. The CDR3 DNA is TGTGCCAGCAGCCTGGGGGACAGGGACCACGAGCAGTACTTC.